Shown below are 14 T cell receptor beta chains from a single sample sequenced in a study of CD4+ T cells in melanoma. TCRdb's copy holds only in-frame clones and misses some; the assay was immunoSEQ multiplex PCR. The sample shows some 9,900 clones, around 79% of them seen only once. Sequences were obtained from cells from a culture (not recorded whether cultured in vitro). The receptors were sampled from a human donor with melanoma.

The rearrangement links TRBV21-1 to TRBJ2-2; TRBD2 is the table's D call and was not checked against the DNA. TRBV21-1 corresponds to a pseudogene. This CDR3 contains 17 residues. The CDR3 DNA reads TGTGCCAGCAGCGAGCGGGACTCCCGATCAAAGGCCGGGGAGCTGTTTTTT. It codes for CASSERDSRSKAGELFF.

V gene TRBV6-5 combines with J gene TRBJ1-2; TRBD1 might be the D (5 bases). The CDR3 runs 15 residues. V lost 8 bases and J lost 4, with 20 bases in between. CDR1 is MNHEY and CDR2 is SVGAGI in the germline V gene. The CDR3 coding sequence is TGTGCCAGCCGAGGGATAGACAGTGGAGTCTATGGCTACACCTTC. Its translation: CASRGIDSGVYGYTF.

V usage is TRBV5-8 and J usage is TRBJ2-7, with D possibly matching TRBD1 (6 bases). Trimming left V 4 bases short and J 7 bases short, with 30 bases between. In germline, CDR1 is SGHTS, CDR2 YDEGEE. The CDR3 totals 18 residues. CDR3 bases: TGTGCCAGCAGCCGTGCTGTTGGTGGAACAGGGACGGAAGGGGAGCAGTACTTC. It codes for CASSRAVGGTGTEGEQYF.

The CDR3 spells CASSVGRFGSYGYTF. CDR3 coding DNA: TGTGCCAGCAGCGTAGGACGGTTCGGGAGCTATGGCTACACCTTC. The gene calls are TRBV9 and TRBJ1-2, with no clear D. CDR1 is SGDLS, CDR2 YYNGEE, per germline. The CDR3 contains 15 residues. V was trimmed by 0 bases and J by 4 bases, leaving 13 bases between them. The full variable domain, rest sourced from reference TRBV9 and TRBJ1-2, is DSGVTQTPKHLITATGQRVTLRCSPRSGDLSVYWYQQSLDQGLQFLIQYYNGEERAKGNILERFSAQQFPDLHSELNLSSLELGDSALYFCASSVGRFGSYGYTFGSGTRLTVV.

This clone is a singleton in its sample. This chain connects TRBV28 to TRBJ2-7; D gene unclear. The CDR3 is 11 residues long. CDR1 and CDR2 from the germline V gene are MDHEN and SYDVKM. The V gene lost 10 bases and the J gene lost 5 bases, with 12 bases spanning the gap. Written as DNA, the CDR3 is TGTGCCATTGCTTGGGCGAACGAGCAGTACTTC. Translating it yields CAIAWANEQYF.

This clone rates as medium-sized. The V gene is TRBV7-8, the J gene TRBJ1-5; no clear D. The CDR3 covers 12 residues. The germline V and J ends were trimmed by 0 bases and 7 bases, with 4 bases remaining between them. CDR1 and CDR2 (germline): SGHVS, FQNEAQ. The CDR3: CASSLAGQPQHF. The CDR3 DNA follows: TGTGCCAGCAGCTTAGCAGGACAGCCCCAGCATTTT.

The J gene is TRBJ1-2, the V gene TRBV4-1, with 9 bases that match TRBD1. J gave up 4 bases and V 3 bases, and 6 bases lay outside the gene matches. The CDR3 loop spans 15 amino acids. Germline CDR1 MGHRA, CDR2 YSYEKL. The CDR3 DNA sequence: TGCGCCAGCAGCCAGGGGGACAGGGCGGGCTATGGCTACACCTTC. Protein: CASSQGDRAGYGYTF.

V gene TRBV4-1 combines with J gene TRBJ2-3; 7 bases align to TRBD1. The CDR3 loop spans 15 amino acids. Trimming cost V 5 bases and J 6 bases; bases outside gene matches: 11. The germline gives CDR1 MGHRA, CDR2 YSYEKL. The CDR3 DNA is TGCGCCAGCAGCGAGACAGGGACCCTCGGGGATACGCAGTATTTT. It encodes CASSETGTLGDTQYF.

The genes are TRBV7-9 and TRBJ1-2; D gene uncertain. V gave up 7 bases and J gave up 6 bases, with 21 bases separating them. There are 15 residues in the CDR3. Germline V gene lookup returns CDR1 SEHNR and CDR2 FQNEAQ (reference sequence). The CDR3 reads CASTRAFRAFDGYTF. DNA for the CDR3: TGTGCCAGCACCCGAGCTTTTCGTGCTTTTGATGGCTACACCTTC.

CDR3 DNA: TGTGCCGGGGGGGACAGGGTAGGTGGCTACACCTTC. It codes for CAGGDRVGGYTF. This rearrangement joins TRBV28 to TRBJ1-2; 9 positions agree with TRBD1. V trimming: 11 bases; J trimming: 7 bases; junction bases outside the gene matches: 8. Germline assignment: CDR1 MDHEN and CDR2 SYDVKM. The CDR3 totals 12 residues.

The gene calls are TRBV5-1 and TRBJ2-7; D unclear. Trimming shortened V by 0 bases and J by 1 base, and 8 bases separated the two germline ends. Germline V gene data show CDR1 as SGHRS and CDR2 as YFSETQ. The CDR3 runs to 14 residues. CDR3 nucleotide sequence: TGCGCCAGCAGCTTGGCCTCACGTTCCTACGAGCAGTACTTC. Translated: CASSLASRSYEQYF.

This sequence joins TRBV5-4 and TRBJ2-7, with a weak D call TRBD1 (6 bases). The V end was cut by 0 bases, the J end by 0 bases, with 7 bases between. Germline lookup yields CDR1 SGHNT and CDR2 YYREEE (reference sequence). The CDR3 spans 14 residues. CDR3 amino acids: CASSLGQDSYEQYF. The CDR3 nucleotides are TGTGCCAGCAGCTTGGGACAGGACTCCTACGAGCAGTACTTC.

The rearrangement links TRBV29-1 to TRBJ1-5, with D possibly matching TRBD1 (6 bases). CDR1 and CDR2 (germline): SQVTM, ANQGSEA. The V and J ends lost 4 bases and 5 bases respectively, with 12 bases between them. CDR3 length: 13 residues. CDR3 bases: TGCAGCGTTGGGCAGGGGCTCGATCAGCCCCAGCATTTT. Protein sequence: CSVGQGLDQPQHF. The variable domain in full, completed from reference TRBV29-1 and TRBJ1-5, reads SAVISQKPSRDICQRGTSLTIQCQVDSQVTMMFWYRQQPGQSLTLIATANQGSEATYESGFVIDKFPISRPNLTFSTLTVSNMSPEDSSIYLCSVGQGLDQPQHFGDGTRLSIL.

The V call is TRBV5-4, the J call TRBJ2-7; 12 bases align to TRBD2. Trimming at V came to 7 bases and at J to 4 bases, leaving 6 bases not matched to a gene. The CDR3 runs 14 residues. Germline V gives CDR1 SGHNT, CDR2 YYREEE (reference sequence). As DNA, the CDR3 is TGTGCCAGCCAGACTAGCGGGGGACCTTACGAGCAGTACTTC. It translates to CASQTSGGPYEQYF.